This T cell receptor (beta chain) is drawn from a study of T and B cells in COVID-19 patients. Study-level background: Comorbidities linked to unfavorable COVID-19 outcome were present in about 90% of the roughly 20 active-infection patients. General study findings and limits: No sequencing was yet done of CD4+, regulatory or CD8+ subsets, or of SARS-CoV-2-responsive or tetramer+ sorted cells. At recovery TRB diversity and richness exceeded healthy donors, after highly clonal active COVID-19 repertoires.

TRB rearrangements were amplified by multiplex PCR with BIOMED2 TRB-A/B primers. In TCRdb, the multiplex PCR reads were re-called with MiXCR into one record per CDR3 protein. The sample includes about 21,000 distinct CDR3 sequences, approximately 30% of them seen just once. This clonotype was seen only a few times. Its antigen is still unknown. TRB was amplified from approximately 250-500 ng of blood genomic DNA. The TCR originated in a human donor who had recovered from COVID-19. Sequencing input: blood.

CDR3 loop: CASSPHRQETQYF. The CDR3 DNA follows: TGTGCCAGCTCACCACATCGCCAAGAGACCCAGTACTTC. The gene calls are TRBV18 and TRBJ2-5, with D unresolved. Germline lookup yields CDR1 KGHSH and CDR2 LQKENI. Trimming took 1 base from V and 1 from J, leaving 4 bases between them. The CDR3 sequence is 13 residues long.